These T cell receptor beta chains were read from a single sample in a study of graft-versus-host responses after intestinal transplantation. Antigens of these TCRs are unknown. Libraries were prepared by immunoSEQ multiplex PCR; TCRdb keeps only in-frame clonotypes and omits some of them. The sample records 65,000 to 90,000 clones, roughly 90% being singletons. The sample in question was unstimulated CD8+ T cells sorted from spleen or lymph node cells, obtained before transplant. These receptor sequences come from a human donor who was the organ donor for an intestinal transplant. Both conserved end residues are trimmed from each CDR3. Size values are once, few and many counts, or a class for expanded clones, and some rows have none.

j_gene	len	v_gene	abundance	CDR3aa
TRBJ1-4	14	TRBV27	NA	ASSPVDRPTNEKLF
TRBJ2-2	14	TRBV10-3	NA	AISTTSGGNTGELF
TRBJ2-5	10	TRBV18	NA	ASSPAGETQY
TRBJ2-3	19	TRBV4-3	NA	ASSQDVAWEWGAIPTDTQY
TRBJ2-7	13	TRBV19	NA	ASSILGTGSYEQY
TRBJ2-7	11	TRBV30	NA	AWSSGHLGEQY
TRBJ2-7	11	TRBV27	NA	ASSPGWWDEQY
TRBJ2-5	11	TRBV19	few	ASSLQGGETQY
TRBJ2-1	13	TRBV7-3	NA	ASSSLAGALNEQF
TRBJ1-3	11	TRBV6-1	few	ASSQGAGNTIY
TRBJ2-7	10	TRBV10-2	NA	ASMGGGLEQY
TRBJ1-2	12	TRBV4-2	once	ASSQEARVLGYT
TRBJ2-7	13	TRBV27	NA	ASRALAGGRYEQY
TRBJ2-1	13	TRBV5-6	NA	ASSYRTGGNNEQF
TRBJ1-6	15	TRBV7-9	NA	ASSLAHPSSYNSPLH
TRBJ2-2	12	TRBV6-4	NA	ASSDSGDTGELF
TRBJ1-2	14	TRBV7-9	once	ASSLGPGTSQGGYT
TRBJ1-2	14	TRBV4-3	NA	ASSQDTGQGSYGYT
TRBJ2-7	13	TRBV27	once	ASSWTSGGPYEQY
TRBJ2-7	14	TRBV28	NA	ASSLGREWGRYEQY
TRBJ2-3	12	TRBV2	NA	ASRAAWSTDTQY
TRBJ1-2	13	TRBV4-1	NA	ASSVRLDPNYGYT
TRBJ1-4	11	TRBV9	NA	ASSYRGFGKLF
TRBJ1-5	12	TRBV5-6	NA	ASSLAISNQPQH
TRBJ2-2	11	TRBV27	NA	ASSLRGTGELF
TRBJ1-5	14	TRBV7-8	NA	ASSLGRGIGNQPQH
TRBJ2-3	10	TRBV7-9	once	ASRSGADTQY
TRBJ1-1	11	TRBV29-1	NA	SHWGDQNTEAF
TRBJ2-7	13	TRBV19	once	ASSWTGTLAYEQY
TRBJ2-7	13	TRBV4-1	NA	ASSQDGRGIYEQY
TRBJ2-6	17	TRBV5-1	once	ASSLAVWTGRGGANVLT